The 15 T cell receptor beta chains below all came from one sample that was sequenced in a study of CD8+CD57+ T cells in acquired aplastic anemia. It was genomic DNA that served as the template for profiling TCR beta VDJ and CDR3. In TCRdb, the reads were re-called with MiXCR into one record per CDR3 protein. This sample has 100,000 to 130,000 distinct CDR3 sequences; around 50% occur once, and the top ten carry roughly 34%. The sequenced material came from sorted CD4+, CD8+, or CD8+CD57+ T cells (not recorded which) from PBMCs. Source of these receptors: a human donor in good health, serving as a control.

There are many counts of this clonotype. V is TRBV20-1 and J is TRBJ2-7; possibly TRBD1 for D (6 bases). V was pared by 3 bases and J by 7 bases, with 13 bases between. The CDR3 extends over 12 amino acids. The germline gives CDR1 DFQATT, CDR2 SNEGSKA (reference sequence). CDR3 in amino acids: CSASGRGREQYF. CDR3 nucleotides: TGCAGTGCTAGTGGCAGGGGCCGGGAGCAGTACTTC.

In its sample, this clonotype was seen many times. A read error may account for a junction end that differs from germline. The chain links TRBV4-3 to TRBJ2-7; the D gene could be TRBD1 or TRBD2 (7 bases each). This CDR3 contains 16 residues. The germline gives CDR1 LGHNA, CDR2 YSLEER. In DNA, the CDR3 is TGCGCCAGCAGCAAAGAGACAGGGACTATCTCCTACGAGCAGTACTTC. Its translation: CASSKETGTISYEQYF.

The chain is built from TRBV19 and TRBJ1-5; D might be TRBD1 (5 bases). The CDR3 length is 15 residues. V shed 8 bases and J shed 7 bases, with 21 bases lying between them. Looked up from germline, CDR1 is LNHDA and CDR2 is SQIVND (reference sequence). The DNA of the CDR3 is TGTGCCAGTCTTGGGCCTGGCAGGGACCGACAGCCCCAGCATTTT. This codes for CASLGPGRDRQPQHF.

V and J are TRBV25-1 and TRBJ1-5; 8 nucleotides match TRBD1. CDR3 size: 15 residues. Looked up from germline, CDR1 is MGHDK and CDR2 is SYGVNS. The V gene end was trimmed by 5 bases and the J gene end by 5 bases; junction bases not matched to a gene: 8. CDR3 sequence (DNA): TGTGCCAGCAGTACCCGGACAGGGTATGATCAGCCCCAGCATTTT. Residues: CASSTRTGYDQPQHF. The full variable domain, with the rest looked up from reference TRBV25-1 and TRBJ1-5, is EADIYQTPRYLVIGTGKKITLECSQTMGHDKMYWYQQDPGMELHLIHYSYGVNSTEKGDLSSESTVSRIRTEHFPLTLESARPSHTSQYLCASSTRTGYDQPQHFGDGTRLSIL.

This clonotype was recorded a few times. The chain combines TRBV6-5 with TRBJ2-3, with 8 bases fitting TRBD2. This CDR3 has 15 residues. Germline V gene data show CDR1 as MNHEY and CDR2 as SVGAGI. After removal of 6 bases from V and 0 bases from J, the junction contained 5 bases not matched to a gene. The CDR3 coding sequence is TGTGCCAGCAGATACGGGGGGGGAAGCACAGATACGCAGTATTTT. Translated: CASRYGGGSTDTQYF.

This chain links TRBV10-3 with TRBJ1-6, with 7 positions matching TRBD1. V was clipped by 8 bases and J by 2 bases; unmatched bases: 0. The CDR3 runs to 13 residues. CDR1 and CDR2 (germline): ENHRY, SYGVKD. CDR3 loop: CAIGTAYNSPLHF. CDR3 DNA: TGTGCCATCGGGACAGCCTATAATTCACCCCTCCACTTT.

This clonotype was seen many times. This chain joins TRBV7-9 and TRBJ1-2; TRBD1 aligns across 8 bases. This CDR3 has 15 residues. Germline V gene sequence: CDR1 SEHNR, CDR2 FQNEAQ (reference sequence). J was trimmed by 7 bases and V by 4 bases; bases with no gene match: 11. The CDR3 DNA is TGTGCCAGCAGCTCACCGGGACAGGCTTTCTTTGGCTACACCTTC. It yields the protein CASSSPGQAFFGYTF.

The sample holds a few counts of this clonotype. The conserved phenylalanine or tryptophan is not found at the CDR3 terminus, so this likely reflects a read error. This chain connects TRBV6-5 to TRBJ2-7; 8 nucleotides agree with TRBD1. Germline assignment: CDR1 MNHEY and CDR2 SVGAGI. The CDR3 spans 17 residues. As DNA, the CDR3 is TGTGCCAGCAGTTACGCTACTGGGGACAGGCCCTCCTACGGGCAGTACTCC. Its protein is CASSYATGDRPSYGQYS.

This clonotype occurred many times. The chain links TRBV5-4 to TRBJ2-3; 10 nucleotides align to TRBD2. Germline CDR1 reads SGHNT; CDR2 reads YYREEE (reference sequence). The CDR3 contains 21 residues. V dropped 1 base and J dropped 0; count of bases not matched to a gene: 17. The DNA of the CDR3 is TGTGCCAGCAGCTTGCGACTAGCGGGCGACCAAGACAATACTAGCACAGATACGCAGTATTTT. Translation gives CASSLRLAGDQDNTSTDTQYF.

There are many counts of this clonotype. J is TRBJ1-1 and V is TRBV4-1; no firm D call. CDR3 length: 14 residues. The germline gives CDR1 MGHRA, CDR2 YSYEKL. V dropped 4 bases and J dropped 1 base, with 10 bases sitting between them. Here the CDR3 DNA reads TGCGCCAGCAGCCCGCTGGGAGGGAACACTGAAGCTTTCTTT. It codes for CASSPLGGNTEAFF.

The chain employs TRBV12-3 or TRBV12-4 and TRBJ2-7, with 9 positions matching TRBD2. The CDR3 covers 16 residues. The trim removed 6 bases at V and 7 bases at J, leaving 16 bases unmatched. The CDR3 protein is CASRGVAGAQSWEQYF. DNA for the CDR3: TGTGCCAGCAGAGGAGTAGCGGGGGCCCAATCGTGGGAGCAGTACTTC.

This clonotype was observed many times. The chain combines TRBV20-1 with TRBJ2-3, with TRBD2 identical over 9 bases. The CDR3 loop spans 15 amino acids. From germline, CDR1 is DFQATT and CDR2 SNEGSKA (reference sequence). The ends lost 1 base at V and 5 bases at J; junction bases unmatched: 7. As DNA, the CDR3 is TGCAGTGCTAGAGGTGCGGGGGGGCGTATAGATACGCAGTATTTT. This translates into CSARGAGGRIDTQYF.

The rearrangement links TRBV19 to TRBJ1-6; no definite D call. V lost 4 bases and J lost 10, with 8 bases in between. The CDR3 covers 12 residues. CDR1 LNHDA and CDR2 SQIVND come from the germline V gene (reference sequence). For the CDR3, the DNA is TGTGCCAGTAGTACTCTTGGATCACCCCTCCACTTT. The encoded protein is CASSTLGSPLHF.

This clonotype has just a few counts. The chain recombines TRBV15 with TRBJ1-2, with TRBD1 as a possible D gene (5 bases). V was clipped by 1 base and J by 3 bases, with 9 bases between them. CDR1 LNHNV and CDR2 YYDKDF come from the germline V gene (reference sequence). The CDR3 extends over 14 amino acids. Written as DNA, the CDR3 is TGTGCCACCAGCAGAGGGGGGGACGACTATGGCTACACCTTC. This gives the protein CATSRGGDDYGYTF.

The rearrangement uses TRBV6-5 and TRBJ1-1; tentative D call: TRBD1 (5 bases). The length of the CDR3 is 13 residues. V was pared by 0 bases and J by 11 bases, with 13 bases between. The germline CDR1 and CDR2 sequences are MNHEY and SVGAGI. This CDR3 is CASSYSTGAPAFF. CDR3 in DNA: TGTGCCAGCAGTTACTCGACTGGGGCTCCGGCTTTCTTT.